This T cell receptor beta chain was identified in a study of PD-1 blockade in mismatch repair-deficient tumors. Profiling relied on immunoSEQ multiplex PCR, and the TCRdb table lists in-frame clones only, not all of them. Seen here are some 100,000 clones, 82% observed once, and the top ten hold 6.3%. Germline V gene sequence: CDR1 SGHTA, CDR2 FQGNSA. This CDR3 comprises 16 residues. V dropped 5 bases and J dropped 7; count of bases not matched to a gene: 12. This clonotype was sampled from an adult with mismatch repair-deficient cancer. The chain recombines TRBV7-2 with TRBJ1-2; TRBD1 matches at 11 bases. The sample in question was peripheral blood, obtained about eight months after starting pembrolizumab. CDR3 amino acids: CASSLPPGQGASGYTF. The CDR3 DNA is TGTGCCAGCAGCCTACCTCCCGGACAGGGGGCGTCTGGCTACACCTTC. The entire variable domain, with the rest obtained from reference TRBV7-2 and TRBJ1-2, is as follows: GAGVSQSPSNKVTEKGKDVELRCDPISGHTALYWYRQSLGQGLEFLIYFQGNSAPDKSGLPSDRFSAERTGGSVSTLTIQRTQQEDSAVYLCASSLPPGQGASGYTFGSGTRLTVV.